These 4 T cell receptor beta chains were all obtained from the same sample, sequenced in a study of blood T cell repertoires in COVID-19 (dated by TCRdb to 2019 to 2021). Library generation was performed with the immunoSEQ multiplex PCR assay. Held by TCRdb, this immuneACCESS table contains in-frame sequences only and omits some clones. Under half of the omission traces to an unresolved V gene where checked; the cause of the rest is unknown. For this sample the table gives 150,000 to 200,000 clones, of which around 77% were detected only once. The ten largest clones take up around a sixth of the sample. The sequencing input was peripheral blood. These receptors were taken from a man between 60 and 75 years old with active or convalescent COVID-19.

The chain links TRBV18 to TRBJ2-1; D is ambiguous. The V gene's germline CDR1 is KGHSH and CDR2 LQKENI. This CDR3 comprises 15 residues. Deletions cut 2 bases from V and 10 bases from J, with 18 bases between. CDR3 sequence reads: CASSPDWVPLREQFF. The CDR3 DNA is TGTGCCAGCTCACCAGATTGGGTCCCCCTGAGGGAGCAGTTCTTC.

The chain is built from TRBV4-3 and TRBJ2-7, with 9 bases fitting TRBD1. The germline CDR1 and CDR2 sequences are LGHNA and YSLEER. CDR3 size: 15 residues. After removal of 4 bases from V and 1 base from J, the junction contained 5 bases not matched to a gene. The CDR3: CASSLDRGRSYEQYF. CDR3 in DNA: TGCGCCAGCAGCCTCGACAGGGGGAGATCCTACGAGCAGTACTTC.

The chain's CDR3 is CASSPDRYEQYF. Here the CDR3 DNA reads TGTGCCAGCAGCCCGGACAGATACGAGCAGTACTTC. The rearrangement joins TRBV28 to TRBJ2-7; tentatively, D is TRBD1 (6 bases). Trimming pared 6 bases from V and 4 bases from J, leaving 10 bases between. Germline V gene lookup returns CDR1 MDHEN and CDR2 SYDVKM. There are 12 residues in the CDR3.

The chain is built from TRBV30 and TRBJ1-5; possible D gene TRBD1, 5 bases. V dropped 2 bases and J dropped 6 bases, with 17 bases sitting between them. Germline V gives CDR1 GTSNPN, CDR2 SVGIG (reference sequence). This CDR3 is built from 15 residues. The CDR3 loop is CAWSRLGEGVQPQHF. The CDR3 DNA is TGTGCCTGGAGTCGACTGGGGGAGGGAGTTCAGCCCCAGCATTTT.